This TCR beta chain was recovered during a study of blood T cells in healthy people across ages (dated by TCRdb to between 2014 and 2016). For context, the study as a whole: In model experiments, template switching captured roughly one uniquely barcoded TCR beta cDNA molecule for every two T cells. Age-related changes in TCR beta repertoire diversity were measured in the study by deep sequencing normalized with unique cDNA molecular identifiers. The donors were divided into four age groups: young (average around 17 years), middle-aged (about 40), aged (approximately 59) and long-lived (82). To avoid experimental bias, donors of different ages were distributed randomly across sequencing lanes. Two additional independent replicas of 1 million unique cDNA reads from the same blood draw were analyzed for two donors (one aged 18 to 30 and one aged 80 or older).

General conclusions and limits of the study: Compared with the aged group, more naive CD4+ T cells, fewer expanded clones and increased TCR diversity were shown by the long-lived group, suggesting age selection. Conclusive comparison of naive and antigen-experienced compartments was prevented by the profiling of bulk unsorted PBMCs. Observed TCR beta diversity per million T cells fell roughly linearly with age, and a significant reduction was already apparent by age approximately 40. The CMV infection status of donors was not known, potentially confounding age-related changes in expanded clonotypes. A strong correlation was found between observed TCR beta diversity and the percentage of naive T cells measured by flow cytometry. Estimates of total diversity based on one million sequenced T cells were regarded as lower bounds and as underestimates.

V was cut back by 5 bases and J by 13 bases, leaving a gap of 9 bases between them. The CDR3 runs 9 amino acids, cysteine and phenylalanine included. Of all the DNA, just the CDR3 is kept, 27 bases in frame from base 1. CDR1 and CDR2 were assigned from the germline V gene as SQVTM and ANQGSEA. Receptor libraries were prepared by 5' RACE. The sample was run on an Illumina HiSeq 2500. A second about 7 to 11 cycle PCR used a sample-barcoded 5' primer and a J-beta primer mix. A template-switch 5' adaptor carrying 12 random nucleotides introduced a unique molecular identifier onto each TCR beta cDNA molecule. Each sample yielded at least 3 million CDR3-containing paired-end reads. First-strand cDNA was synthesized from all RNA with the Mint cDNA synthesis kit, primed by a TRBC-specific oligonucleotide. After uracil-DNA glycosylase treatment, a first 18-cycle PCR used universal primers M1SS and BC2_uni_R on all cDNA. In the authors' own workflow: Each sample was normalized by randomly selecting 1 million high-quality reads, each carrying a distinct molecular identifier. Reads with shared molecular identifiers were discarded instead of being binned into consensus sequences. MiTCR, run with a Q25 quality threshold and the strictest error-elimination algorithm, handled CDR3 identification, clonotype clustering and error correction. Lower-bound total TCR beta diversity was estimated with a nonparametric unseen species model using Euler transformation. Starting from the raw public reads, TCRdb applied fastp trimming at Q25, assembled clones with MiXCR and retained in-frame beta chains. Entries are consolidated by CDR3 protein sequence, retaining the most common genes and DNA. The V and J calls come from TCRdb's annotation, not from the publication. Across this sample there are around 780,000 distinct CDR3 sequences, with roughly 50% seen only once. The ten largest clones add up to around 24% of the sample.

As for this clonotype: There is no known antigen for this receptor. The input lacks base qualities; no much larger clone sits a single base away.

The roughly 39 donors, aged roughly 6 to 95 years, were systemically healthy Caucasian individuals from Russia. Each donor gave 8 to 10 milliliters of peripheral blood, drawn into EDTA-treated Vacutainer tubes. Ficoll-Paque density-gradient centrifugation was used to isolate PBMCs, with at least 6 million obtained per sample. Total RNA was extracted from PBMCs with Trizol reagent, with at least 6 micrograms obtained per sample. Naive CD45RAhigh/CD27high T cell percentages were measured by flow cytometry on a PBMC aliquot from every donor. The clonotype originates from a middle-aged man in good health. Sequenced sample: blood. The chain couples TRBV29-1 to TRBJ2-1; no confident D gene assignment can be made. The DNA sequence is TGCAGCGTTAAGATGGCCCAGTTCTTC. It specifies CSVKMAQFF.